This T cell receptor beta chain was found in a study of T-cell reconstitution after alpha-beta-depleted transplantation in children. Study results and caveats: It was reported that alpha-beta T cells came from several hundred expanded graft clones (about two months after transplant). TCRbeta diversity was high at day 60 in some patients (a result of surviving recipient T cells and thymic progenitors). T-cell numbers and diversity, one year after transplant, stemmed largely from T cells that were newly produced.

This clonotype has more than one count but fewer than ten. The antigen is not known. The germline CDR1 and CDR2 sequences are LGHNA and YSLEER. Unmatched junction bases numbered 12, after V lost 0 bases and J lost 5 bases. The CDR3 is 17 amino acids. TCRbeta library preparation incorporated unique molecular identifiers. TCRdb re-called the PCR reads with MiXCR, one entry per CDR3 protein. The sample shows fewer than 700,000 distinct CDR3 sequences, about 21% of them seen only once. The sequence was obtained from a boy younger than two who had a stem cell transplant for acute myeloid leukemia, so the T cells may come from the graft donor. This chain connects TRBV4-3 to TRBJ2-5, with 7 nucleotides matching TRBD1. The sequences come from PBMCs, mostly from graft donor cells, collected 360 days after TCRalphabeta/CD19-depleted stem cell transplant. The CDR3 is CASSQERAGGSEETQYF. For the CDR3, the DNA is TGCGCCAGCAGCCAAGAAAGGGCAGGGGGTAGTGAGGAGACCCAGTACTTC.